One and the same sample provided the 30 T cell receptor beta chains below, sequenced in a study of PD-1 blockade in classical Hodgkin lymphoma. Relapses following autologous stem cell transplantation were seen in all patients, with brentuximab vedotin exposure varying. Repertoires were generated with immunoSEQ multiplex PCR, while TCRdb's copy carries only in-frame clones and drops some. Among around 7,500 clones, about 76% were seen once, and the ten largest hold almost 35%. This specimen was peripheral blood mononuclear cells (PBMCs), taken before the second cycle of nivolumab. The receptor set was obtained from a human donor with classical Hodgkin lymphoma.

V and J are TRBV5-6 and TRBJ2-5; weak D call: TRBD1 (5 bases). The germline gives CDR1 SGHDT, CDR2 YYEEEE. The length of the CDR3 is 15 residues. Trimming removed 0 bases from V and 3 bases from J, with 12 bases in between. CDR3 sequence (DNA): TGTGCCAGCAGCTTGGCCAGGCAGGGAAAAGAGACCCAGTACTTC. Its protein is CASSLARQGKETQYF.

This rearrangement joins TRBV7-2 to TRBJ2-5, with TRBD1 as a possible D gene (6 bases). The DNA end lines up better with TRBJ2-7; the J call may be wrong. The CDR3 consists of 14 residues. CDR1 is SGHTA and CDR2 is FQGNSA in the germline V gene. This CDR3 is CASSFVAGANEQYF. The CDR3 bases are TGTGCCAGCAGCTTCGTAGCAGGGGCTAACGAGCAGTACTTC.

This chain uses TRBV5-1 with TRBJ2-5; either TRBD1 or TRBD2 may supply D (6 bases each). With 4 bases removed from V and 5 bases from J, the gap between germline ends came to 12 bases. The CDR3 is made up of 13 amino acids. Germline CDR1 reads SGHRS; CDR2 reads YFSETQ. CDR3 residues: CASSGGPRETQYF. The CDR3 nucleotides read TGCGCCAGCAGCGGGGGGCCCCGGGAGACCCAGTACTTC.

Only a few counts were recorded for this clone. One end of the junction fails to match germline, which may point to a read error. The rearrangement links TRBV7-7 to TRBJ2-5; no reliable D call. CDR1 is SSHAT and CDR2 is FNYEAQ in the germline V gene (reference sequence). The CDR3 is made up of 11 amino acids. CDR3 DNA sequence: TGTGCTAGCAGCCCTGGAGAGACCCAGTACTTC. It yields the protein CASSPGETQYF.

The chain couples TRBV9 to TRBJ2-1; 8 bases map to TRBD2. Germline CDR1 is SGDLS and CDR2 is YYNGEE. This CDR3 is 15 amino acids long. Unmatched junction bases numbered 5, after V lost 6 bases and J lost 0 bases. In DNA, the CDR3 is TGTGCCAGCACCATAGCGGGGTACTCCTACAATGAGCAGTTCTTC. As protein: CASTIAGYSYNEQFF. The full variable domain, rest sourced from reference TRBV9 and TRBJ2-1, is DSGVTQTPKHLITATGQRVTLRCSPRSGDLSVYWYQQSLDQGLQFLIQYYNGEERAKGNILERFSAQQFPDLHSELNLSSLELGDSALYFCASTIAGYSYNEQFFGPGTRLTVL.

This clone was recorded a few times. The rearrangement uses TRBV7-6 and TRBJ1-5; D not certain. The CDR3 has 13 residues. Germline CDR1 reads SGHVS; CDR2 reads FNYEAQ. V lost 1 base and J 4 bases, leaving 5 bases between the germline ends. CDR3 sequence (DNA): TGTGCCAGCAGCTTAGGGGAAAATCAGCCCCAGCATTTT. Residues: CASSLGENQPQHF.

The chain has TRBV5-4 and TRBJ2-4; 7 nucleotides line up with TRBD1. Germline CDR1 and CDR2: SGHNT and YYREEE (reference sequence). CDR3 length equals 13 residues. The junction had 8 bases not matched to a gene; V was cut back by 2 bases and J by 12 bases. CDR3 sequence: CASSFGQAGGQYF. CDR3 bases: TGTGCCAGCAGCTTCGGACAGGCAGGGGGTCAGTACTTC.

The chain has TRBV6-6 and TRBJ2-7; 7 nucleotides agree with TRBD1. The germline V gene encodes CDR1 MNHNY and CDR2 SVGAGI (reference sequence). This CDR3 is built from 15 residues. Trimming at V came to 0 bases and at J to 4 bases, leaving 6 bases not matched to a gene. The CDR3 bases are TGTGCCAGCAGTTACTCGACAGGGTGGGAATACGAGCAGTACTTC. It specifies CASSYSTGWEYEQYF.

V is TRBV2 and J is TRBJ1-4, with TRBD1 identical over 9 bases. In germline, CDR1 is SNHLY, CDR2 FYNNEI. V was clipped by 8 bases and J by 8 bases; unmatched bases: 6. The CDR3 totals 13 residues. The CDR3 DNA reads TGTGCCAGCCTAGACAGGGGGTGGGAAAAACTGTTTTTT. It encodes CASLDRGWEKLFF.

The V call is TRBV28, the J call TRBJ1-3, with D possibly matching TRBD1 (5 bases). Between the trimmed V and J ends, which lost 7 bases and 5 bases, there was a span of 9 bases. The CDR3 sequence is 12 residues long. From germline, CDR1 is MDHEN and CDR2 SYDVKM. Here the CDR3 reads CASTGNRNTIYF. Here the CDR3 DNA reads TGTGCCAGCACAGGGAACAGAAACACCATATATTTT.

A few counts support this clone. The V gene is TRBV12-2, the J gene TRBJ1-5. TRBV12-2 is listed as a pseudogene. The CDR3 totals 12 residues. The CDR3 spells CASRSRPWHQHF. DNA for the CDR3: TGTGCAAGTCGCTCCCGACCGTGGCACCAGCATTTT.

The rearrangement links TRBV28 to TRBJ2-1; no clear D. Trimming took 1 base from V and 0 from J, leaving 13 bases between them. CDR3 length: 17 amino acids. Looked up from germline, CDR1 is MDHEN and CDR2 is SYDVKM. The DNA of the CDR3 is TGTGCCAGCAGTTTATACCTAGAAACGGGCTCCTACAATGAGCAGTTCTTC. Encoded protein: CASSLYLETGSYNEQFF.

V gene TRBV6-1 combines with J gene TRBJ1-1; D gene ambiguous. In germline, CDR1 is MNHNS, CDR2 SASEGT. V was pared by 8 bases and J by 0 bases, with 4 bases between. This CDR3 has 11 residues. CDR3 in amino acids: CASRMNTEAFF. The DNA for the CDR3 is TGTGCCAGCCGAATGAACACTGAAGCTTTCTTT.

This chain links TRBV7-6 with TRBJ2-1, with 7 bases identical to TRBD2. With V trimmed by 5 bases and J by 9 bases, 1 base remained unmatched. The V gene's germline CDR1 is SGHVS and CDR2 FNYEAQ. This CDR3 region has 11 residues. The DNA of the CDR3 is TGTGCCAGCAGCGCTAGCGGTGAGCAGTTCTTC. Protein sequence: CASSASGEQFF.

The V and J genes are TRBV28 and TRBJ1-2, with D possibly matching TRBD1 (5 bases). Trimming stripped 7 bases from V and 7 bases from J, with 16 bases between. This CDR3 is 13 amino acids long. Germline V gene data show CDR1 as MDHEN and CDR2 as SYDVKM. The CDR3 here is CASTNKGVGGYTF. The CDR3 bases are TGTGCCAGCACCAACAAAGGGGTCGGTGGCTACACCTTC.

This clone was found a few times. The chain carries TRBV29-1 and TRBJ2-2; D possibly corresponds to TRBD1 (6 bases). This CDR3 contains 15 residues. V shed 3 bases and J shed 1 base, with 12 bases lying between them. Per the germline V gene, CDR1 is SQVTM and CDR2 is ANQGSEA. The CDR3 sequence: CSVELGRGNTGELFF. DNA of the CDR3: TGCAGCGTTGAGCTGGGCAGGGGGAACACCGGGGAGCTGTTTTTT.

The chain employs TRBV25-1 and TRBJ2-2, with D perhaps TRBD1 (6 bases). CDR3 size: 16 residues. Trimming removed 7 bases at V and 1 base at J, with 16 bases between. Germline assignment: CDR1 MGHDK and CDR2 SYGVNS. The CDR3 coding sequence is TGTGCCAGCACGGGACCCCGGACAGTGAACACCGGGGAGCTGTTTTTT. It encodes CASTGPRTVNTGELFF.

CDR3 amino acids: CASSSLGRGGYNSPLHF. CDR3 nucleotides: TGCGCCAGCAGCTCCCTCGGACGGGGAGGCTATAATTCACCCCTCCACTTT. The V call is TRBV5-1, the J call TRBJ1-6; D uncertain. V dropped 3 bases and J dropped 3 bases, with 16 bases sitting between them. The CDR3 has 17 residues. Germline V gene data show CDR1 as SGHRS and CDR2 as YFSETQ.

V gene TRBV28 combines with J gene TRBJ2-3; the D is unclear. V was trimmed by 0 bases and J by 4 bases, leaving 2 bases between them. The germline V gene has CDR1 MDHEN and CDR2 SYDVKM. CDR3 length: 12 residues. CDR3 sequence reads: CASSLWSDTQYF. The CDR3 DNA sequence: TGTGCCAGCAGTTTATGGTCAGATACGCAGTATTTT.

The chain recombines TRBV5-1 with TRBJ2-3; D is undetermined. Germline CDR1 reads SGHRS; CDR2 reads YFSETQ. This CDR3 contains 15 residues. Trimming cost V 0 bases and J 1 base, with 9 bases left between them. CDR3 bases: TGCGCCAGCAGCTTGGCGTGGGGTGGCACAGATACGCAGTATTTT. Its translation: CASSLAWGGTDTQYF. Using reference TRBV5-1 and TRBJ2-3 for the parts outside the CDR3, the full variable domain is KAGVTQTPRYLIKTRGQQVTLSCSPISGHRSVSWYQQTPGQGLQFLFEYFSETQRNKGNFPGRFSGRQFSNSRSEMNVSTLELGDSALYLCASSLAWGGTDTQYFGPGTRLTVL.

In this sample, this clone is medium-sized. The chain joins TRBV28 to TRBJ2-7; 9 nucleotides align to TRBD1. The CDR3 covers 15 residues. The junction had 6 bases not matched to a gene; V was cut back by 3 bases and J by 3 bases. Per germline, CDR1 MDHEN and CDR2 SYDVKM. Here the CDR3 DNA reads TGTGCCAGCAGTTTCACCGGGACAGGGCTCTACGAGCAGTACTTC. Its translation: CASSFTGTGLYEQYF.

This clone was counted only a few times. The CDR3 nucleotides read TGTGCCAGCAGTTCAGCTCAGACTAGCTACGAGCAGTACTTC. Translation gives CASSSAQTSYEQYF. This chain links TRBV27 with TRBJ2-7; possible D gene TRBD2, 6 bases. There are 14 residues in the CDR3. V was pared by 4 bases and J by 3 bases, with 13 bases between. CDR1 is MNHEY, CDR2 SMNVEV, per germline (reference sequence).

The chain is built from TRBV4-1 and TRBJ2-5, with TRBD1 matching 7 bases. Looked up from germline, CDR1 is MGHRA and CDR2 is YSYEKL. V shed 4 bases and J 3 bases; nucleotides not matched to a gene: 5. The CDR3 contains 14 residues. The CDR3 sequence is CASSPPGQKETQYF. Here the CDR3 DNA reads TGCGCCAGCAGCCCCCCGGGACAGAAAGAGACCCAGTACTTC.

The rearrangement uses TRBV27 and TRBJ2-5, with 10 bases that match TRBD2. With the DNA end fitting TRBJ2-7 better, the J assignment may be wrong. CDR3 length: 16 residues. Germline V gene data show CDR1 as MNHEY and CDR2 as SMNVEV (reference sequence). Here the CDR3 reads CASSPQRGGFSYEQYF. CDR3 DNA sequence: TGTGCCAGCAGTCCCCAGCGGGGGGGATTCTCCTACGAGCAGTACTTC.

This chain joins TRBV20-1 and TRBJ2-1, with D uncertain. Germline assignment: CDR1 DFQATT and CDR2 SNEGSKA (reference sequence). Trimming stripped 2 bases from V and 6 bases from J, with 5 bases between. CDR3 length equals 11 residues. CDR3 DNA: TGCAGTGCTAGACTAGTCAATGAGCAGTTCTTC. Its translation is CSARLVNEQFF.

The chain combines TRBV5-4 with TRBJ2-3, with a tentative D call TRBD1 (6 bases). This CDR3 is 14 amino acids long. From germline, CDR1 is SGHNT and CDR2 YYREEE (reference sequence). V gave up 7 bases and J gave up 1 base, with 13 bases separating them. CDR3 loop: CASAHGQRTDTQYF. The CDR3 DNA sequence: TGTGCCAGCGCTCATGGACAGCGCACAGATACGCAGTATTTT.

This chain links TRBV7-2 with TRBJ2-5; D is possibly TRBD2 (6 bases). Trimming cost V 5 bases and J 5 bases, with 9 bases left between them. Per the germline V gene, CDR1 is SGHTA and CDR2 is FQGNSA. The CDR3 spans 12 residues. CDR3 DNA sequence: TGTGCCAGCAGCGGGACTGTTGAGACCCAGTACTTC. Translation: CASSGTVETQYF.

The J gene is TRBJ1-4, the V gene TRBV15; D is uncertain. V shed 3 bases and J shed 6 bases, with 14 bases lying between them. Germline V CDR1 and CDR2: LNHNV, YYDKDF (reference sequence). The CDR3 totals 15 residues. The CDR3 nucleotides read TGTGCCACCAGCAGCCCGGGGAGAACGGATGAAAAACTGTTTTTT. This translates into CATSSPGRTDEKLFF.

The chain uses TRBV5-4 and TRBJ2-7; D unresolved. The CDR3 has 14 residues. The germline V and J ends were trimmed by 2 bases and 2 bases, with 11 bases remaining between them. CDR1 and CDR2 (germline): SGHNT, YYREEE (reference sequence). Here the CDR3 DNA reads TGTGCCAGCAGCTTCGACCGGGCAGCCTACGAGCAGTACTTC. It encodes CASSFDRAAYEQYF.

The genes are TRBV6-6 and TRBJ1-2; TRBD1 agrees at 9 bases. Germline CDR1 is MNHNY and CDR2 is SVGAGI (reference sequence). This CDR3 is 13 amino acids long. With V trimmed by 4 bases and J by 5 bases, 2 bases remained unmatched. The CDR3 protein is CASSWTGVYGYTF. CDR3 bases: TGTGCCAGCAGTTGGACAGGGGTTTATGGCTACACCTTC.